In its sample, the clone carrying this T cell receptor (beta chain) was seen many times. Deletions cut 1 base from V and 1 base from J, with 11 bases between. The CDR3 has 16 amino acids. CDR1 and CDR2 (germline): SQVTM, ANQGSEA. A single record per CDR3 protein comes from TCRdb applying MiXCR to the RT-PCR reads. Of some 200,000 distinct CDR3 sequences in the sample, approximately 12% were seen once. This specimen comes from a study of response to subunit inactivated influenza vaccine. The sample was also linked to a second study, of T cells expressing NK-cell markers. This second study notes: A 5'RACE template switching approach incorporating UMIs was used to make TCR beta cDNA. Sequenced donors, eight in total, included seven who were HCMV-seropositive and one who was seronegative. For about six donors, the dominant NKG2C+ clonotypes made up roughly 1.0-8% of their CD8+ T cells.

This receptor was obtained from a man aged 45-65 years who received an inactivated influenza vaccine. The specimen comprised CD8+ T cells sorted from PBMCs, sampled 11 to 12 days after vaccination. V is TRBV29-1 and J is TRBJ2-6; a possible D gene is TRBD2 (6 bases). The CDR3 DNA is TGCAGCGTTGAAGGACTGCGGGAATCTGGGGCCAACGTCCTGACTTTC. This gives the protein CSVEGLRESGANVLTF.